These T cell receptor beta chains were read from a single sample in a study of blood T cells in healthy people across ages. TCRdb processed the 5' RACE reads anew with MiXCR; each CDR3 protein has one entry. The table records 1 million to 1.2 million distinct CDR3 sequences, more than 30% of them present only once. The sequenced sample consisted of blood. These receptors all come from a man aged 18 to 30 in good health. CDR3s leave out the opening cysteine and the closing phenylalanine or tryptophan. D genes are given only for firm matches.

cdr3_aa: ASSDRPLSRYDYGYT; d_call: .; v_call: TRBV25-1
cdr3_aa: SARTTGLETQY; d_call: .; v_call: TRBV20-1
cdr3_aa: ASSQDFIGGNEKLF; d_call: .; v_call: TRBV4-1
cdr3_aa: ASSRTGSQPQH; d_call: TRBD1; v_call: TRBV12-3/TRBV12-4
cdr3_aa: ASSQSVTGELF; d_call: .; v_call: TRBV3-1
cdr3_aa: AISDRTGDVSNTEAF; d_call: TRBD1; v_call: TRBV10-3
cdr3_aa: ASSGVQNTEAF; d_call: .; v_call: TRBV2
cdr3_aa: ASSVAPDSNEKLF; d_call: .; v_call: TRBV9
cdr3_aa: AISDRASAGLGGYT; d_call: .; v_call: TRBV10-3
cdr3_aa: ASSFILNEQF; d_call: .; v_call: TRBV12-3/TRBV12-4
cdr3_aa: GSGTDAQY; d_call: TRBD1; v_call: TRBV2
cdr3_aa: ASSTGTGDYQPQH; d_call: TRBD1; v_call: TRBV7-9
cdr3_aa: ASSSDPSPDTQY; d_call: .; v_call: TRBV28
cdr3_aa: SARGAILVLSADTQY; d_call: .; v_call: TRBV20-1
cdr3_aa: ASSRAEAGYKNIQY; d_call: TRBD2; v_call: TRBV27
cdr3_aa: ASSFSENEQY; d_call: .; v_call: TRBV12-3/TRBV12-4
cdr3_aa: ASSQDLAASGLEAF; d_call: .; v_call: TRBV4-2